This is a list of T cell receptor beta chains from one sample in a study of blood T cell repertoires in COVID-19. Repertoires were generated with immunoSEQ multiplex PCR, while TCRdb's copy carries only in-frame clones and drops some. The sample shows around 250,000 clones, around 86% of them seen only once. Sequencing input: peripheral blood. The origin of the receptors is a woman of 80 years or more with COVID-19, enrolled during active disease. CDR3s include the opening cysteine and the closing phenylalanine or tryptophan. A D gene is named only where the DNA matches it firmly. Clone sizes are given selectively: once, few, many, or a class where the clone is expanded.

D gene: TRBD1; J gene: TRBJ2-2; clone size: once; V gene: TRBV5-1; CDR3 DNA: TGCGCCAGCAGCTTGCAGGGGGCTTCGGGCACCGGGGAGCTGTTTTTT; CDR3 protein: CASSLQGASGTGELFF
D gene: TRBD1; J gene: TRBJ1-1; clone size: NA; V gene: TRBV7-2; CDR3 DNA: TGTGCCAGCAGCTCCAGACAGGGAACATCCACTGAAGCTTTCTTT; CDR3 protein: CASSSRQGTSTEAFF
D gene: TRBD1; J gene: TRBJ1-2; clone size: NA; V gene: TRBV28; CDR3 DNA: TGTGCCAGCAGTCCAACGGGACAGGGCGAACTTCCCTATGGCTACACCTTC; CDR3 protein: CASSPTGQGELPYGYTF
D gene: NA; J gene: TRBJ1-5; clone size: NA; V gene: TRBV3-1/TRBV3-2; CDR3 DNA: TGTGCCACTCCGGGTCAGCCCCAGCATTTT; CDR3 protein: CATPGQPQHF
D gene: TRBD1; J gene: TRBJ1-6; clone size: once; V gene: TRBV5-5; CDR3 DNA: TGTGCCAGCAGCTTCGGACCAAGGACAGGGAGTAATTCACCCCTCCACTTT; CDR3 protein: CASSFGPRTGSNSPLHF
D gene: NA; J gene: TRBJ1-2; clone size: NA; V gene: TRBV5-1; CDR3 DNA: TGCGCCAGCAGCTTGGACGGGTCAGCTAACTATGGCTACACCTTC; CDR3 protein: CASSLDGSANYGYTF
D gene: NA; J gene: TRBJ1-3; clone size: NA; V gene: TRBV6-6; CDR3 DNA: TGTGCCAGCAGTACCGTACAGGGCCTCTCTGGAAACACCATATATTTT; CDR3 protein: CASSTVQGLSGNTIYF
D gene: TRBD1; J gene: TRBJ1-2; clone size: NA; V gene: TRBV7-2; CDR3 DNA: TGTGCCAGCAGCCGGGGACAGCCCTATGGCTACACCTTC; CDR3 protein: CASSRGQPYGYTF
D gene: TRBD1; J gene: TRBJ1-2; clone size: NA; V gene: TRBV27; CDR3 DNA: TGTGCCAGCAGTTTATCGATGGGACAGCACTATGGCTACACCTTC; CDR3 protein: CASSLSMGQHYGYTF
D gene: NA; J gene: TRBJ2-6; clone size: NA; V gene: TRBV11-2; CDR3 DNA: TGTGCCAGCAGCTTAGACAACTCTGGGGCCAACGTCCTGACTTTC; CDR3 protein: CASSLDNSGANVLTF
D gene: TRBD1; J gene: TRBJ2-7; clone size: NA; V gene: TRBV30; CDR3 DNA: TGTGCTTTCGGACAGGGTAACTCCTACGAGCAGTACTTC; CDR3 protein: CAFGQGNSYEQYF
D gene: NA; J gene: TRBJ1-5; clone size: NA; V gene: TRBV2; CDR3 DNA: TGTGCCAGCAGCAGAGAACAGGGAGATCAGCCCCAGCATTTT; CDR3 protein: CASSREQGDQPQHF
D gene: TRBD1; J gene: TRBJ2-5; clone size: NA; V gene: TRBV5-1; CDR3 DNA: TGCGCCAGCAGGGGACAGGGGAGAGAGACCCAGTACTTC; CDR3 protein: CASRGQGRETQYF
D gene: TRBD1; J gene: TRBJ1-2; clone size: NA; V gene: TRBV7-8; CDR3 DNA: TGTGCCAGCAGCCTACAACAGGGGGCCACGGGCTACACCTTC; CDR3 protein: CASSLQQGATGYTF
D gene: TRBD1; J gene: TRBJ1-2; clone size: NA; V gene: TRBV28; CDR3 DNA: TGTGCCAGCAGTCGTCAGGGGGCTCAGGGCTACACCTTC; CDR3 protein: CASSRQGAQGYTF
D gene: NA; J gene: TRBJ1-1; clone size: NA; V gene: TRBV29-1; CDR3 DNA: TGCAGCGTTTCCAGGGGACGGTGGACTGAAGCTTTCTTT; CDR3 protein: CSVSRGRWTEAFF
D gene: TRBD1; J gene: TRBJ1-2; clone size: NA; V gene: TRBV5-1; CDR3 DNA: TGCGCCAGCAGCTTGGTACAGGGGGTTGGCTACACCTTC; CDR3 protein: CASSLVQGVGYTF
D gene: TRBD1; J gene: TRBJ1-1; clone size: NA; V gene: TRBV19; CDR3 DNA: TGTGCCAGATTGAGGGACAGGGAAGCTTTCTTT; CDR3 protein: CARLRDREAFF
D gene: NA; J gene: TRBJ1-2; clone size: NA; V gene: TRBV3-1/TRBV3-2; CDR3 DNA: TGTGCCAGCAGCCTCCGGGACACAGCTAACTATGGCTACACCTTC; CDR3 protein: CASSLRDTANYGYTF
D gene: TRBD2; J gene: TRBJ2-5; clone size: NA; V gene: TRBV29-1; CDR3 DNA: TGCAGCGTTGAGGGACTAGCGGAGACCCAGTACTTC; CDR3 protein: CSVEGLAETQYF
D gene: NA; J gene: TRBJ2-1; clone size: NA; V gene: TRBV19; CDR3 DNA: TGTGCCAGTAGTTCACGACTAGGCGACAATGAGCAGTTCTTC; CDR3 protein: CASSSRLGDNEQFF
D gene: NA; J gene: TRBJ2-3; clone size: NA; V gene: TRBV4-2; CDR3 DNA: TGTGCCAGCAGCCGGGGGGGCCGCACAGATACGCAGTATTTT; CDR3 protein: CASSRGGRTDTQYF
D gene: NA; J gene: TRBJ1-2; clone size: few; V gene: TRBV6-5; CDR3 DNA: TGTGCCAGCAGATCCGCAGGAAGCGGCTACACCTTC; CDR3 protein: CASRSAGSGYTF
D gene: TRBD2; J gene: TRBJ2-3; clone size: NA; V gene: TRBV5-1; CDR3 DNA: TGCGCCAGCAGCCCACCGGGACTAGCGGCCACAGATACGCAGTATTTT; CDR3 protein: CASSPPGLAATDTQYF
D gene: NA; J gene: TRBJ2-7; clone size: few; V gene: TRBV18; CDR3 DNA: TGTGCCAGCTCACCGGGGCAGCTTCAGGAGCAGTACTTC; CDR3 protein: CASSPGQLQEQYF
D gene: NA; J gene: TRBJ1-2; clone size: NA; V gene: TRBV28; CDR3 DNA: TGTGCCAGCAGTTTACTTGGGGCTGACTATGGCTACACCTTC; CDR3 protein: CASSLLGADYGYTF
D gene: NA; J gene: TRBJ1-2; clone size: NA; V gene: TRBV11-2; CDR3 DNA: TGTGCCAGCAGCCCGATAAACAGGGAATTAAACTATGGCTACACCTTC; CDR3 protein: CASSPINRELNYGYTF
D gene: TRBD1; J gene: TRBJ1-1; clone size: NA; V gene: TRBV10-3; CDR3 DNA: TGTGCCATCAGTGACCCAAGACAGGGCATGAACACTGAAGCTTTCTTT; CDR3 protein: CAISDPRQGMNTEAFF
D gene: TRBD1; J gene: TRBJ1-1; clone size: NA; V gene: TRBV5-1; CDR3 DNA: TGCGCCAGCAGCATGGGACAGGCCACCATGAACACTGAAGCTTTCTTT; CDR3 protein: CASSMGQATMNTEAFF
D gene: NA; J gene: TRBJ2-1; clone size: NA; V gene: TRBV10-3; CDR3 DNA: TGTGCCATCAGTGTAGAGTCTTACAATGAGCAGTTCTTC; CDR3 protein: CAISVESYNEQFF
D gene: NA; J gene: TRBJ1-1; clone size: NA; V gene: TRBV28; CDR3 DNA: TGTGCCAGCACCCACAGGAACACTGAAGCTTTCTTT; CDR3 protein: CASTHRNTEAFF
D gene: NA; J gene: TRBJ1-1; clone size: NA; V gene: TRBV11-1; CDR3 DNA: TGTGCCAGCAGCTTAGGACTCTCCACCACTGAAGCTTTCTTT; CDR3 protein: CASSLGLSTTEAFF
D gene: TRBD1; J gene: TRBJ1-1; clone size: NA; V gene: TRBV3-1/TRBV3-2; CDR3 DNA: TGTGCCAGCAGCCAATTTACTACAGGGGGTGGAACTGAAGCTTTCTTT; CDR3 protein: CASSQFTTGGGTEAFF
D gene: TRBD2; J gene: TRBJ2-3; clone size: NA; V gene: TRBV9; CDR3 DNA: TGTGCCAGCAGCGCACTCAGCGGGGGGGCCCCCACAGATACGCAGTATTTT; CDR3 protein: CASSALSGGAPTDTQYF
D gene: NA; J gene: TRBJ1-2; clone size: few; V gene: TRBV28; CDR3 DNA: TGTGCCAGCAGTTTATATGGGGCCATTCCCCTCGGCTACACCTTC; CDR3 protein: CASSLYGAIPLGYTF
D gene: NA; J gene: TRBJ2-7; clone size: NA; V gene: TRBV7-2; CDR3 DNA: TGTGCCAGCAGCCGAGGAGATTTCTACGAGCAGTACTTC; CDR3 protein: CASSRGDFYEQYF
D gene: NA; J gene: TRBJ2-1; clone size: NA; V gene: TRBV3-1/TRBV3-2; CDR3 DNA: TGTGCCAGCAGCCAATTCCCAAGCGGTGAGCAGTTCTTC; CDR3 protein: CASSQFPSGEQFF
D gene: NA; J gene: TRBJ2-3; clone size: NA; V gene: TRBV10-3; CDR3 DNA: TGTGCCATCAGTGAAGGAGACAGGAACGCAGATACGCAGTATTTT; CDR3 protein: CAISEGDRNADTQYF
D gene: NA; J gene: TRBJ2-3; clone size: once; V gene: TRBV6-6; CDR3 DNA: TGTGCCAGCAGTTACTTCGAGCTAGCCTCAGATACGCAGTATTTT; CDR3 protein: CASSYFELASDTQYF
D gene: NA; J gene: TRBJ1-5; clone size: NA; V gene: TRBV28; CDR3 DNA: TGTGCCAACTCCTATAGCAATCAGCCCCAGCATTTT; CDR3 protein: CANSYSNQPQHF
D gene: TRBD1; J gene: TRBJ2-1; clone size: NA; V gene: TRBV14; CDR3 DNA: TGTGCCAGCAGCCCTTTATGGACAGGGGAACTCAATGAGCAGTTCTTC; CDR3 protein: CASSPLWTGELNEQFF
D gene: NA; J gene: TRBJ1-5; clone size: NA; V gene: TRBV6-1; CDR3 DNA: TGTGCCAGCAGTGAAGCGGTCAGTAATCAGCCCCAGCATTTT; CDR3 protein: CASSEAVSNQPQHF
D gene: TRBD1; J gene: TRBJ1-1; clone size: few; V gene: TRBV3-1/TRBV3-2; CDR3 DNA: TGTGCCAGCAGCGCGGGACAGGGTGGCGCTTTCTTT; CDR3 protein: CASSAGQGGAFF
D gene: TRBD2; J gene: TRBJ2-3; clone size: NA; V gene: TRBV29-1; CDR3 DNA: TGCAGCGTCATGGGCGGGGGGGCGTTAGGAGCAGATACGCAGTATTTT; CDR3 protein: CSVMGGGALGADTQYF
D gene: TRBD1; J gene: TRBJ1-2; clone size: NA; V gene: TRBV7-6; CDR3 DNA: TGTGCCAGCAGCTCCGCCGACAGGGGCCTTGGTGGCTACACCTTC; CDR3 protein: CASSSADRGLGGYTF
D gene: NA; J gene: TRBJ1-4; clone size: NA; V gene: TRBV5-1; CDR3 DNA: TGCGCCAGCAGCAGCACCCGGGGTGAAAAACTGTTTTTT; CDR3 protein: CASSSTRGEKLFF
D gene: NA; J gene: TRBJ1-1; clone size: NA; V gene: TRBV28; CDR3 DNA: TGTGCCAGCAGTTTACCAGGGGTTGGCACTGAAGCTTTCTTT; CDR3 protein: CASSLPGVGTEAFF
D gene: TRBD1; J gene: TRBJ2-5; clone size: few; V gene: TRBV5-6; CDR3 DNA: TGTGCCAGCAGCTTCCTGTCCCAGGGGGCCCAAGAGACCCAGTACTTC; CDR3 protein: CASSFLSQGAQETQYF
D gene: NA; J gene: TRBJ1-1; clone size: once; V gene: TRBV6-5; CDR3 DNA: TGTGCCAGCACGACAGAGATGAACACTGAAGCTTTCTTT; CDR3 protein: CASTTEMNTEAFF
D gene: NA; J gene: TRBJ1-6; clone size: NA; V gene: TRBV6-5; CDR3 DNA: TGTGCCAGCAGATCTTCCGGACAGCCTAATTCACCCCTCCACTTT; CDR3 protein: CASRSSGQPNSPLHF
D gene: NA; J gene: TRBJ1-1; clone size: NA; V gene: TRBV5-1; CDR3 DNA: TGCGCCAGCAGCTGGGGCCAGCCGGGTAGGACTGAAGCTTTCTTT; CDR3 protein: CASSWGQPGRTEAFF
D gene: TRBD2; J gene: TRBJ2-5; clone size: NA; V gene: TRBV7-8; CDR3 DNA: TGTGCCAGCAGCCAGACTAGCGGGGGTGTATTTGAGACCCAGTACTTC; CDR3 protein: CASSQTSGGVFETQYF
D gene: TRBD1; J gene: TRBJ1-2; clone size: NA; V gene: TRBV7-2; CDR3 DNA: TGTGCCAGCAGTCTACTACAGGGGATCTATGGCTACACCTTC; CDR3 protein: CASSLLQGIYGYTF